This TCR beta chain was observed in a study of T cells of healthy individuals. TCRdb reprocessed the 5' RACE reads with MiXCR, giving one entry per CDR3 protein. Among about 63,000 distinct CDR3 sequences listed, 15% to 20% were seen once. The table lists this clonotype with many counts. Trimming shortened V by 2 bases and J by 15 bases, and 23 bases separated the two germline ends. The CDR3 is 15 residues long. Germline V gene data show CDR1 as MDHEN and CDR2 as SYDVKM. The sequence derives from a human donor in good health. The chain employs TRBV28 and TRBJ2-4, with D perhaps matching TRBD2 (6 bases). CDR3 nucleotides: TGTGCCAGCAGTTTACGAGGGCGGGGAATACGTTTCAGGTACTTC. Translating gives CASSLRGRGIRFRYF.